Below, 26 T cell receptor beta chains from the same sample are listed, as sequenced in a study of spatial heterogeneity in lung cancer (dated by TCRdb to between 2018 and 2021). The time point label for this specimen denotes: blood at routine non-recurrence follow-up after resection. The protocol used for the library was 5' RACE. The reads were generated on a NextSeq 500. TCRdb reworked the public reads: Q25 trimming with fastp, MiXCR clone assembly, productive beta chains retained. For every CDR3 protein sequence, its rows merge into one entry that carries the most common genes and DNA. In all, the sample holds nearly 95,000 distinct CDR3 sequences, and around 19% of those were seen once. The ten largest make up around a fifth of the sample. The specimen was PBMCs, collected at follow-up. These receptors came from a male donor with early-stage non-small cell lung cancer.

This chain connects TRBV14 to TRBJ1-2; D gene ambiguous. Trimming stripped 0 bases from V and 1 base from J, with 9 bases between. Germline V CDR1 and CDR2: SGHDN, FVKESK. This CDR3 has 15 residues. The CDR3 region is CASSQDFTLNYGYTF. The CDR3 DNA is TGTGCCAGCAGCCAAGACTTCACACTTAACTATGGCTACACCTTC. The variable domain in full, completed from reference TRBV14 and TRBJ1-2, reads EAGVTQFPSHSVIEKGQTVTLRCDPISGHDNLYWYRRVMGKEIKFLLHFVKESKQDESGMPNNRFLAERTGGTYSTLKVQPAELEDSGVYFCASSQDFTLNYGYTFGSGTRLTVV.

This clonotype was counted a few times. The chain employs TRBV20-1 and TRBJ2-4; D gene unclear. CDR1 and CDR2 from the germline V gene are DFQATT and SNEGSKA (reference sequence). The V end lost 4 bases, the J end lost 2 bases, and 15 bases lay between the germline ends. The CDR3 is 15 residues long. The CDR3 DNA follows: TGCAGTGCTACTCCGGGCCACACGCCCAAAAACATTCAGTACTTC. This sequence encodes CSATPGHTPKNIQYF.

In its sample, this clonotype was seen a few times. V is TRBV29-1 and J is TRBJ1-5; D unresolved. Germline V lookup: CDR1 SQVTM, CDR2 ANQGSEA. The V end lost 4 bases, the J end lost 3 bases, and 10 bases lay between the germline ends. This CDR3 comprises 13 residues. The CDR3 is CSVGERVNQPQHF. In nucleotides, the CDR3 is TGCAGCGTTGGGGAAAGAGTCAATCAGCCCCAGCATTTT.

V is TRBV20-1 and J is TRBJ2-7; 7 positions agree with TRBD2. Unmatched junction bases numbered 6, after V lost 5 bases and J lost 2 bases. Germline loops: CDR1 DFQATT, CDR2 SNEGSKA (reference sequence). The CDR3 is 13 amino acids. In DNA form, the CDR3 reads TGCAGTGCTGAGAGCGGGATTGCCTACGAGCAGTACTTC. It is translated as CSAESGIAYEQYF.

In nucleotides, the CDR3 is TGTGCCAGCAGCCCCCCGCAGGTCCCTGGTGAAAAACTGTTTTTT. Amino acid sequence: CASSPPQVPGEKLFF. J is TRBJ1-4 and V is TRBV7-3; D remains unclear. CDR1 is SGHTA, CDR2 FQGTGA, per germline. Trimming stripped 5 bases from V and 7 bases from J, with 17 bases between. This CDR3 comprises 15 residues.

This chain links TRBV27 with TRBJ1-2; perhaps TRBD1 as D (5 bases). The CDR3 loop spans 15 amino acids. Trimming pared 5 bases from V and 4 bases from J, leaving 17 bases between. Per germline, CDR1 MNHEY and CDR2 SMNVEV (reference sequence). The DNA for the CDR3 is TGTGCCAGCAGTCCCTACGTGGGGGGGACCTATGGCTACACCTTC. Amino acid sequence: CASSPYVGGTYGYTF.

The chain links TRBV7-9 to TRBJ1-2; D is unclear. CDR1 SEHNR and CDR2 FQNEAQ come from the germline V gene (reference sequence). Trimming removed 5 bases at V and 4 bases at J, with 17 bases between. CDR3 length: 15 residues. CDR3 bases: TGTGCCAGCAGCGCCCAAAACCCCGAGATCTATGGCTACACCTTC. Translated: CASSAQNPEIYGYTF.

This clonotype was seen a few times. The CDR3 DNA reads as TGTGCCAGCCATGACGAAAGGAGCTCCTACGAGCAGTACGTC. Its translation: CASHDERSSYEQYV. This chain joins TRBV27 and TRBJ2-7; no reliable D call. CDR1 MNHEY and CDR2 SMNVEV come from the germline V gene (reference sequence). The CDR3 runs 14 residues. Trimming left V 8 bases short and J 0 bases short, with 14 bases between.

The chain combines TRBV5-6 with TRBJ2-1, with D uncertain. The CDR3 runs 16 residues. Trimming took 4 bases from V and 0 from J, leaving 14 bases between them. Per germline, CDR1 SGHDT and CDR2 YYEEEE. The CDR3 reads CASSSSASSSYNEQFF. Written as DNA, the CDR3 is TGTGCCAGCAGCAGCTCAGCGTCGAGCTCCTACAATGAGCAGTTCTTC.

This clonotype was detected only a few times. The rearrangement links TRBV30 to TRBJ1-1, with D hard to call. With 7 bases removed from V and 0 bases from J, the gap between germline ends came to 12 bases. This CDR3 is 13 amino acids long. Germline CDR1 is GTSNPN and CDR2 is SVGIG (reference sequence). The CDR3 DNA is TGTGCCTCCGAGTGGCGGATGAACACTGAAGCTTTCTTT. Translating it yields CASEWRMNTEAFF.

This clonotype was detected a few times. The rearrangement joins TRBV20-1 to TRBJ2-1; D is possibly TRBD1 (5 bases). Germline V lookup: CDR1 DFQATT, CDR2 SNEGSKA (reference sequence). The V gene lost 8 bases and the J gene lost 4 bases, with 18 bases spanning the gap. The CDR3 totals 14 residues. The chain's CDR3 is CSSLRQTNYNEQFF. The CDR3, as DNA: TGCAGTTCCCTTCGACAGACGAATTACAATGAGCAGTTCTTC.

The genes are TRBV5-1 and TRBJ1-2; D remains unclear. This CDR3 is built from 12 residues. The V end lost 4 bases, the J end lost 4 bases, and 8 bases lay between the germline ends. Germline V gives CDR1 SGHRS, CDR2 YFSETQ. The DNA for the CDR3 is TGCGCCAGCAGCACCGGACGCTATGGCTACACCTTC. Amino acids: CASSTGRYGYTF.

In the case of this clonotype: The junction does not match germline at one end; this may be a read error. The chain employs TRBV4-3 and TRBJ1-4; D is unresolved. Germline CDR1 LGHNA, CDR2 YSLEER. The CDR3 length is 14 residues. This CDR3 is CASSQDRRSNEKLF. The DNA for the CDR3 is TGCGCCAGCAGCCAAGATCGCCGGTCTAATGAAAAACTTTTT.

This clonotype appeared a few times. The chain is built from TRBV29-1 and TRBJ1-1; the D is unclear. This CDR3 region has 11 residues. Trimming shortened V by 6 bases and J by 3 bases, and 8 bases separated the two germline ends. Germline lookup yields CDR1 SQVTM and CDR2 ANQGSEA. As DNA, the CDR3 is TGCAGCGTGATGGTGGACACTGAAGCTTTCTTT. Translation gives CSVMVDTEAFF. Full variable domain (remainder filled in from reference TRBV29-1 and TRBJ1-1): SAVISQKPSRDICQRGTSLTIQCQVDSQVTMMFWYRQQPGQSLTLIATANQGSEATYESGFVIDKFPISRPNLTFSTLTVSNMSPEDSSIYLCSVMVDTEAFFGQGTRLTVV.

This clonotype was seen only a few times. The V gene is TRBV12-3 or TRBV12-4, the J gene TRBJ2-5; no clear D gene. The V and J ends lost 1 base and 1 base respectively, with 16 bases between them. This CDR3 contains 17 residues. The CDR3 loop reads CASSLGLVDDGQETQYF. DNA of the CDR3: TGTGCCAGCAGTTTAGGGCTGGTAGATGATGGCCAAGAGACCCAGTACTTC.

The table lists this clonotype with a few counts. The rearrangement links TRBV5-1 to TRBJ2-7; a possible D gene is TRBD1 (5 bases). CDR1 and CDR2 from the germline V gene are SGHRS and YFSETQ. The CDR3 totals 13 residues. The V end was cut by 4 bases, the J end by 2 bases, with 10 bases between. CDR3 DNA: TGCGCCAGCAGCACCGACAGCGCCTACGAGCAGTACTTC. Its protein product is CASSTDSAYEQYF.

The chain recombines TRBV2 with TRBJ2-7; D ambiguous. Germline CDR1 reads SNHLY; CDR2 reads FYNNEI. The CDR3 is 13 residues long. Trimming took off 1 base at V and 5 bases at J, with 9 bases between the two ends. CDR3 DNA: TGTGCCAGCAGTGAAGGGCCTTGGGACGAGCAGTACTTC. Its protein product is CASSEGPWDEQYF.

The chain employs TRBV19 and TRBJ2-7; 9 bases agree with TRBD1. This CDR3 spans 15 amino acids. The V segment lost 4 bases and the J segment 3 bases; nucleotides outside the gene matches: 7. CDR1 is LNHDA, CDR2 SQIVND, per germline (reference sequence). The CDR3 here is CASSKRTGDNYEQYF. In nucleotides, the CDR3 is TGTGCCAGTAGTAAAAGGACAGGGGACAACTACGAGCAGTACTTC.

There are many counts of this clonotype. CDR3 nucleotide sequence: TGTGCCACCAGTGACGAACTTAACTATGGCTACACCTTC. It specifies CATSDELNYGYTF. The genes are TRBV24-1 and TRBJ1-2; no reliable D call. The CDR3 covers 13 residues. The germline V gene encodes CDR1 KGHDR and CDR2 SFDVKD. V dropped 4 bases and J dropped 1 base, with 6 bases sitting between them.

This clonotype was seen a handful of times. The V gene is TRBV6-6, the J gene TRBJ2-2; a weak D match, TRBD1 (5 bases). The germline V gene encodes CDR1 MNHNY and CDR2 SVGAGI (reference sequence). The V end was cut by 2 bases, the J end by 2 bases, with 18 bases between. The CDR3 is 18 amino acids. DNA for the CDR3: TGTGCCAGCAGTTACGGCGGCAGGGTCGGGTTTAACACCGGGGAGCTGTTTTTT. Its translation is CASSYGGRVGFNTGELFF.

This clonotype was seen a few times. The CDR3 nucleotides are TGTGCCAGCAGCGGATACAGGGGGCTAGAAGCTTTCTTT. Translation: CASSGYRGLEAFF. The gene calls are TRBV2 and TRBJ1-1; 9 nucleotides agree with TRBD1. The V gene end was trimmed by 6 bases and the J gene end by 8 bases; junction bases not matched to a gene: 7. CDR1 is SNHLY and CDR2 is FYNNEI in the germline V gene. The CDR3 length is 13 residues.

This clonotype was seen many times. The V call is TRBV4-2, the J call TRBJ2-7, with 7 bases lining up with TRBD2. There are 16 residues in the CDR3. The V gene's germline CDR1 is LGHNA and CDR2 YNFKEQ. With V trimmed by 0 bases and J by 4 bases, 9 bases remained unmatched. The CDR3 DNA reads as TGTGCCAGCAGCCAAGATCCAGGACTAGAATCTTACGAGCAGTACTTC. It encodes CASSQDPGLESYEQYF.

This clonotype has just a few counts. The chain uses TRBV27 and TRBJ2-7; D is possibly TRBD1 or TRBD2 (5 bases each). The CDR3 is 11 residues long. The V gene lost 5 bases and the J gene lost 5 bases, with 7 bases spanning the gap. CDR1 is MNHEY and CDR2 is SMNVEV in the germline V gene (reference sequence). The CDR3 protein is CASSRGDEQYF. CDR3 sequence (DNA): TGTGCCAGCAGTCGAGGGGACGAGCAGTACTTC.

As concerns this clonotype: An end of the junction differs from the germline gene, which may be a read error. V gene TRBV7-2 combines with J gene TRBJ2-1; D is undetermined. Germline V lookup: CDR1 SGHTA, CDR2 FQGNSA. The CDR3 covers 14 residues. The CDR3: CAGSPRTAYNEQFF. CDR3 coding DNA: TGTGCCGGCAGCCCCCGGACGGCCTACAATGAGCAGTTCTTC.

This clonotype appeared many times. The rearrangement links TRBV7-2 to TRBJ1-4; a possible D gene is TRBD1 (6 bases). This CDR3 contains 14 residues. The V gene's germline CDR1 is SGHTA and CDR2 FQGNSA. Trimming shortened V by 6 bases and J by 4 bases, and 12 bases separated the two germline ends. In DNA form, the CDR3 reads TGTGCCAGCAGTCTTGGGGGGCTTAATGAAAAACTGTTTTTT. Its protein product is CASSLGGLNEKLFF.

The chain is built from TRBV30 and TRBJ2-2, with D perhaps given as TRBD1 or TRBD2 (5 bases each). From germline, CDR1 is GTSNPN and CDR2 SVGIG (reference sequence). V gave up 0 bases and J gave up 7 bases, with 9 bases separating them. This CDR3 comprises 13 residues. CDR3 nucleotides: TGTGCCTGGAGTGTACAGGAGGACGGGGAGCTGTTTTTT. It is translated as CAWSVQEDGELFF. The complete variable domain, with remaining parts taken from reference TRBV30 and TRBJ2-2, reads SQTIHQWPATLVQPVGSPLSLECTVEGTSNPNLYWYRQAAGRGLQLLFYSVGIGQISSEVPQNLSASRPQDRQFILSSKKLLLSDSGFYLCAWSVQEDGELFFGEGSRLTVL.